This TCR beta chain was identified during a study of T cell responses to AZD1222 COVID-19 vaccine. Libraries were prepared by immunoSEQ multiplex PCR; TCRdb keeps only in-frame clonotypes and omits some of them. The top ten hold about 2.4% of the sample, which has approximately 70,000 clones, about nine tenths seen once. This clone appeared once. Its antigen is undetermined. Points from the study as a whole: Repertoires in all cases were sampled only once the peak T cell response had passed. Spike regions recognized by vaccine-associated CD4 TCRs spanned the protein, led by 160-218 and 743-854. At study baseline, merely a handful of AZD1222 recipients were seropositive.

Germline V gene sequence: CDR1 KGHDR, CDR2 SFDVKD. This CDR3 region has 15 residues. The J segment lost 9 bases and the V segment lost 5 bases, leaving 9 bases of the junction unmatched. The sequencing here drew on peripheral blood, taken on day 0 of AZD1222 vaccination. This receptor was identified in an adult in good health. The chain couples TRBV24-1 to TRBJ2-1; TRBD1 matches at 10 bases. As DNA, the CDR3 is TGTGCCACCAGTGCCTTGACAGGGGGCGGAGGTGAGCAGTTCTTC. This encodes CATSALTGGGGEQFF.